Shown below are 25 T cell receptor beta chains from a single sample sequenced in a study of T cells in localized non-small cell lung cancer. Measured with immunoSEQ multiplex PCR; TCRdb has only the in-frame clones, and not every one. The sample lists under 35,000 clones, about four fifths occurring once. The source material was peripheral blood, sampled before any cancer treatment. Receptors were obtained from a male donor at least 60 years old with stage III squamous cell lung carcinoma.

V usage is TRBV2 and J usage is TRBJ1-5; D not certain. Trimming pared 7 bases from V and 10 bases from J, leaving 20 bases between. Per the germline V gene, CDR1 is SNHLY and CDR2 is FYNNEI. CDR3 length equals 14 residues. Here the CDR3 DNA reads TGTGCCAGCACCGAGGAGGGAGCCGGTCGACCCCAGCATTTT. The encoded protein is CASTEEGAGRPQHF. The complete variable domain, with remaining parts taken from reference TRBV2 and TRBJ1-5, reads EPEVTQTPSHQVTQMGQEVILRCVPISNHLYFYWYRQILGQKVEFLVSFYNNEISEKSEIFDDQFSVERPDGSNFTLKIRSTKLEDSAMYFCASTEEGAGRPQHFGDGTRLSIL.

This clone was seen once. The rearrangement joins TRBV28 to TRBJ2-7; TRBD2 agrees at 7 bases. The CDR3 loop spans 14 amino acids. J gave up 3 bases and V 3 bases, and 5 bases lay outside the gene matches. Germline CDR1 and CDR2: MDHEN and SYDVKM. CDR3 bases: TGTGCCAGCAGTTTGGGGGGGGTGGTCTACGAGCAGTACTTC. It specifies CASSLGGVVYEQYF.

The gene calls are TRBV2 and TRBJ2-1; the D is unclear. The CDR3 contains 15 residues. Per the germline V gene, CDR1 is SNHLY and CDR2 is FYNNEI. Deletions cut 4 bases from V and 12 bases from J, with 22 bases between. CDR3: CASSGASAWDDGQFF. The CDR3, as DNA: TGTGCCAGCAGTGGAGCGTCAGCCTGGGATGACGGGCAGTTCTTC.

The chain carries TRBV19 and TRBJ2-5; D is possibly TRBD1 or TRBD2 (5 bases each). CDR1 is LNHDA, CDR2 SQIVND, per germline (reference sequence). The CDR3 length is 15 residues. The V end was cut by 5 bases, the J end by 2 bases, with 15 bases between. CDR3 DNA: TGTGCCAGTAGTCCACCGGGACGGCTACAAGAGACCCAGTACTTC. Translated: CASSPPGRLQETQYF. Full variable domain (remainder filled in from reference TRBV19 and TRBJ2-5): DGGITQSPKYLFRKEGQNVTLSCEQNLNHDAMYWYRQDPGQGLRLIYYSQIVNDFQKGDIAEGYSVSREKKESFPLTVTSAQKNPTAFYLCASSPPGRLQETQYFGPGTRLLVL.

This chain links TRBV14 with TRBJ1-6, with D unclear. The V gene's germline CDR1 is SGHDN and CDR2 FVKESK. Trimming left V 6 bases short and J 0 bases short, with 9 bases between. The CDR3 sequence is 15 residues long. CDR3 sequence: CASSQWSSYNSPLHF. CDR3 nucleotide sequence: TGTGCCAGCAGTCAGTGGAGCTCCTATAATTCACCCCTCCACTTT.

The rearrangement links TRBV27 to TRBJ2-1; perhaps TRBD1 as D (6 bases). The CDR3 loop spans 17 amino acids. Germline-derived CDR1 and CDR2 are MNHEY and SMNVEV (reference sequence). Trimming took 0 bases from V and 7 from J, leaving 19 bases between them. The CDR3 nucleotides read TGTGCCAGCAGTTTATCGACAGGAGCGACGGGTAGAAATGAGCAGTTCTTC. Residues: CASSLSTGATGRNEQFF.

This sequence joins TRBV5-5 and TRBJ1-4, with 7 bases identical to TRBD1. CDR1 is SGHKS, CDR2 YYEKEE, per germline (reference sequence). CDR3 length equals 15 residues. Trimming cost V 3 bases and J 6 bases; bases outside gene matches: 8. CDR3 DNA: TGTGCCAGCAGCTCCCGACAGGGCCAGGATGAAAAACTGTTTTTT. This gives the protein CASSSRQGQDEKLFF.

Only a few counts were recorded for this clone. The V gene is TRBV5-6, the J gene TRBJ2-7; D not resolved. There are 14 residues in the CDR3. Deletions cut 1 base from V and 5 bases from J, with 13 bases between. The germline gives CDR1 SGHDT, CDR2 YYEEEE. CDR3 coding DNA: TGTGCCAGCAGCTTGAAGGGTCCTCTTAACGAGCAGTACTTC. This encodes CASSLKGPLNEQYF.

The chain carries TRBV19 and TRBJ1-1; a possible D gene is TRBD1 (6 bases). The CDR3 spans 15 residues. From germline, CDR1 is LNHDA and CDR2 SQIVND (reference sequence). V lost 2 bases and J lost 1, with 11 bases in between. In DNA, the CDR3 is TGTGCCAGTAGTATACGGGGGCGAGGGAACACTGAAGCTTTCTTT. It codes for CASSIRGRGNTEAFF.

V and J are TRBV2 and TRBJ1-1; no clear D. CDR1 SNHLY and CDR2 FYNNEI come from the germline V gene. The CDR3 loop spans 15 amino acids. Deletions cut 2 bases from V and 1 base from J, with 11 bases between. CDR3 bases: TGTGCCAGCAGTGAATTAGGAGTGGGGAACACTGAAGCTTTCTTT. Amino acid sequence: CASSELGVGNTEAFF. Filled out from reference TRBV2 and TRBJ1-1, the complete variable domain reads EPEVTQTPSHQVTQMGQEVILRCVPISNHLYFYWYRQILGQKVEFLVSFYNNEISEKSEIFDDQFSVERPDGSNFTLKIRSTKLEDSAMYFCASSELGVGNTEAFFGQGTRLTVV.

The chain couples TRBV18 to TRBJ1-2; weak D call: TRBD1 (6 bases). Germline CDR1 and CDR2: KGHSH and LQKENI. The CDR3 loop spans 13 amino acids. V lost 6 bases and J 6 bases, leaving 14 bases between the germline ends. This CDR3 reads CASSKERGNGYTF. For the CDR3, the DNA is TGTGCCAGCTCGAAGGAGAGGGGGAATGGCTACACCTTC.

This clone is termed medium-sized (0.01 to 0.1%). The chain recombines TRBV5-1 with TRBJ1-1; 7 bases line up with TRBD1. The J segment lost 3 bases and the V segment lost 4 bases, leaving 12 bases of the junction unmatched. Per germline, CDR1 SGHRS and CDR2 YFSETQ. The CDR3 spans 16 residues. The DNA of the CDR3 is TGCGCCAGCAGCCAACCAGGGGGTGGACTTGACACTGAAGCTTTCTTT. This translates into CASSQPGGGLDTEAFF. The variable domain in full, with the rest retrieved from reference TRBV5-1 and TRBJ1-1, is KAGVTQTPRYLIKTRGQQVTLSCSPISGHRSVSWYQQTPGQGLQFLFEYFSETQRNKGNFPGRFSGRQFSNSRSEMNVSTLELGDSALYLCASSQPGGGLDTEAFFGQGTRLTVV.

The chain has TRBV9 and TRBJ1-5; 9 nucleotides align to TRBD1. The CDR3 covers 16 residues. Unmatched junction bases numbered 8, after V lost 0 bases and J lost 7 bases. From germline, CDR1 is SGDLS and CDR2 YYNGEE. The CDR3 nucleotides are TGTGCCAGCAGCGTAGGACCGGGGGACAGGGAGCAGCCCCAGCATTTT. Translation gives CASSVGPGDREQPQHF.

The sample holds one count of this clone. V is TRBV5-1 and J is TRBJ2-1; 8 bases match TRBD2. V lost 2 bases, J lost 0 bases, and 1 base stayed unmatched. This CDR3 is 15 amino acids long. Germline loops: CDR1 SGHRS, CDR2 YFSETQ. The CDR3 here is CASSLLADSYNEQFF. The CDR3 nucleotides are TGCGCCAGCAGCTTACTAGCGGACTCCTACAATGAGCAGTTCTTC.

This sequence joins TRBV11-2 and TRBJ2-1, with D unclear. The V gene's germline CDR1 is SGHAT and CDR2 FQNNGV. This CDR3 has 14 amino acids. V was trimmed by 4 bases and J by 3 bases, leaving 10 bases between them. The CDR3 sequence is CASSSPGGYNEQFF. As DNA, the CDR3 is TGTGCCAGCAGCTCCCCGGGTGGCTACAATGAGCAGTTCTTC.

This clone was observed a few times. This chain joins TRBV9 and TRBJ2-3, with D unresolved. Between the trimmed V and J ends, which lost 3 bases and 7 bases, there was a span of 9 bases. CDR1 is SGDLS, CDR2 YYNGEE, per germline. The CDR3 extends over 12 amino acids. DNA of the CDR3: TGTGCCAGCAGCGCCACTCCCTATACGCAGTATTTT. This gives the protein CASSATPYTQYF.

This chain uses TRBV18 with TRBJ1-2, with no clear D. The germline CDR1 and CDR2 sequences are KGHSH and LQKENI. The length of the CDR3 is 13 residues. The V and J ends lost 2 bases and 6 bases respectively, with 10 bases between them. The CDR3 nucleotides read TGTGCCAGCTCACCATTGGAAGAGGATGGCTACACCTTC. Residues: CASSPLEEDGYTF.

The J gene is TRBJ2-1, the V gene TRBV5-1, with 7 nucleotides matching TRBD1. The CDR3 is made up of 16 amino acids. J was trimmed by 7 bases and V by 3 bases; bases with no gene match: 13. The germline gives CDR1 SGHRS, CDR2 YFSETQ. CDR3 bases: TGCGCCAGCAGCTCCATTCGGGACAGTGGCTTGAATGAGCAGTTCTTC. It yields the protein CASSSIRDSGLNEQFF.

The chain has TRBV28 and TRBJ2-7, with D possibly being TRBD1 or TRBD2 (5 bases each). CDR1 is MDHEN, CDR2 SYDVKM, per germline. Trimming took off 4 bases at V and 2 bases at J, with 9 bases between the two ends. The CDR3 is 13 amino acids. The CDR3 loop reads CASSYPGPYEQYF. For the CDR3, the DNA is TGTGCCAGCAGTTATCCGGGACCCTACGAGCAGTACTTC.

The chain couples TRBV29-1 to TRBJ2-7, with 10 positions matching TRBD1. This CDR3 region has 13 residues. V was pared by 4 bases and J by 4 bases, with 4 bases of the junction left unmatched. CDR1 is SQVTM and CDR2 is ANQGSEA in the germline V gene. The CDR3 loop is CSVAKGQGYEQYF. CDR3 in DNA: TGCAGCGTTGCCAAGGGACAGGGGTACGAGCAGTACTTC.

The chain employs TRBV6-1 and TRBJ2-7, with 12 bases matching TRBD1. The ends lost 6 bases at V and 3 bases at J; junction bases unmatched: 6. The CDR3 is 15 residues long. The germline V gene has CDR1 MNHNS and CDR2 SASEGT. The chain's CDR3 is CASREGQGAFYEQYF. The CDR3 DNA follows: TGTGCCAGCAGAGAGGGACAGGGGGCTTTCTACGAGCAGTACTTC.

The chain carries TRBV6-1 and TRBJ2-1; 8 positions agree with TRBD2. Germline V gene data show CDR1 as MNHNS and CDR2 as SASEGT. Unmatched junction bases numbered 7, after V lost 1 base and J lost 2 bases. The CDR3 contains 17 residues. The CDR3 spells CASSEGGGGGPYNEQFF. CDR3 coding DNA: TGTGCCAGCAGTGAAGGTGGCGGCGGGGGGCCCTACAATGAGCAGTTCTTC.

This rearrangement joins TRBV15 to TRBJ2-1; D might be TRBD2 (5 bases). In germline, CDR1 is LNHNV, CDR2 YYDKDF (reference sequence). This CDR3 comprises 14 residues. Trimming took 0 bases from V and 16 from J, leaving 19 bases between them. CDR3 sequence (DNA): TGTGCCACCAGCAGAGATCTCGGGGATCGATTGGTTTTCTTC. It yields the protein CATSRDLGDRLVFF.

The chain has TRBV14 and TRBJ2-4, with D possibly being TRBD1 or TRBD2 (5 bases each). V was cut by 3 bases and J by 0 bases, with 18 bases left in between. The CDR3 length is 18 residues. Germline assignment: CDR1 SGHDN and CDR2 FVKESK. The CDR3: CASSHRQFGNPAKNIQYF. The DNA of the CDR3 is TGTGCCAGCAGCCACCGACAGTTCGGGAACCCAGCCAAAAACATTCAGTACTTC.

V and J are TRBV2 and TRBJ2-2; TRBD2 is a possible D gene (6 bases). Germline loops: CDR1 SNHLY, CDR2 FYNNEI. CDR3 size: 14 residues. Trimming left V 5 bases short and J 2 bases short, with 9 bases between. The CDR3 DNA reads as TGTGCCAGCAGTCTAGCGCGAAACACCGGGGAGCTGTTTTTT. Encoded protein: CASSLARNTGELFF.